Listed here is a single TCR beta chain. This entry belongs to a study of blood T cell repertoires in COVID-19. Trimming at V came to 4 bases and at J to 5 bases, leaving 6 bases not matched to a gene. From germline, CDR1 is SGHDN and CDR2 FVKESK. The CDR3 runs to 15 residues. The protocol was immunoSEQ multiplex PCR, while the TCRdb copy is restricted to in-frame clones and leaves out a portion. The data contain 150,000 to 200,000 clones, about nine tenths of them seen just once; the ten biggest clones take up 1.5% to 2%. V gene TRBV14 combines with J gene TRBJ2-7, with TRBD1 identical over 12 bases. The TCR comes from a man aged 18 to 29 who had recovered from COVID-19. Sequenced input: peripheral blood. The CDR3 DNA follows: TGTGCCAGCAGCCCCCGGGACAGGGGGCTTCACGAGCAGTACTTC. Amino acids: CASSPRDRGLHEQYF.